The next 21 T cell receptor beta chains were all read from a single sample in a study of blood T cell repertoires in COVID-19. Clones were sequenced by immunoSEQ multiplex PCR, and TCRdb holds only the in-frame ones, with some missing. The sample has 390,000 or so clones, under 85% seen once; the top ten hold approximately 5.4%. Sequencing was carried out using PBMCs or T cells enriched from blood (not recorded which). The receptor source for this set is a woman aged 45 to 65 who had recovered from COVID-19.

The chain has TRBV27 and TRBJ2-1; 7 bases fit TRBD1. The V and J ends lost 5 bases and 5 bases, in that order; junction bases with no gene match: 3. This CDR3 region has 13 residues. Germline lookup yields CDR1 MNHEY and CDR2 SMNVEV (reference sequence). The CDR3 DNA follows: TGTGCCAGCAGTCACGGGACAGACAATGAGCAGTTCTTC. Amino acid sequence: CASSHGTDNEQFF.

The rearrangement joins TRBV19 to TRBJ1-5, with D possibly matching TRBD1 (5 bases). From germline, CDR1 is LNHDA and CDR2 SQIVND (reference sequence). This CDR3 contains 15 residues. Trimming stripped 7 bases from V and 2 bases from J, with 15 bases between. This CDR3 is CASTTRPGGNQPQHF. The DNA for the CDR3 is TGTGCCAGTACTACAAGACCGGGGGGCAATCAGCCCCAGCATTTT.

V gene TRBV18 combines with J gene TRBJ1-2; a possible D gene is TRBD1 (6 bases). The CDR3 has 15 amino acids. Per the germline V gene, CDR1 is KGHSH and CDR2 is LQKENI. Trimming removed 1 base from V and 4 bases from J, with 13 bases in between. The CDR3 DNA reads TGTGCCAGCTCACCACGACAGGTCGAGGTCTATGGCTACACCTTC. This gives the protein CASSPRQVEVYGYTF.

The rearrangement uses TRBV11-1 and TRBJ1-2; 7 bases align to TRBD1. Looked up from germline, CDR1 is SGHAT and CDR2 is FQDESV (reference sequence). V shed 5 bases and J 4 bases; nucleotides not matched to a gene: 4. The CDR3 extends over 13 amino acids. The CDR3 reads CASSPQGGYGYTF. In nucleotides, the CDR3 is TGTGCCAGCAGCCCTCAGGGGGGCTATGGCTACACCTTC.

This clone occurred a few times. The CDR3 region has the DNA TGTGCCAGCAGCCAAGATGGGCTAAGAGAAGCTTTCTTT. Its protein is CASSQDGLREAFF. V and J are TRBV3-1 (or the pseudogene TRBV3-2) and TRBJ1-1; no reliable D call. V lost 0 bases and J lost 8, with 10 bases in between. Germline V lookup: CDR1 LGHDT, CDR2 YNNKEL (reference sequence). The CDR3 has 13 residues.

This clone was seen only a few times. The CDR3 sequence is CASSFTGGAGGEAFF. The DNA for the CDR3 is TGCGCCAGCAGCTTTACAGGGGGCGCAGGGGGTGAAGCTTTCTTT. The rearrangement uses TRBV5-1 and TRBJ1-1, with 9 positions matching TRBD1. The CDR3 spans 15 residues. V lost 2 bases to trimming and J lost 7 bases; unmatched junction nucleotides: 9. Germline CDR1 SGHRS, CDR2 YFSETQ.

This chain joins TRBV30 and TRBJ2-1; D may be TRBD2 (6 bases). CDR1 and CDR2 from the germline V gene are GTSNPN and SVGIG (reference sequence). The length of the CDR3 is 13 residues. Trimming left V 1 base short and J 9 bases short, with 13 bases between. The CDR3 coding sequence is TGTGCCTGGAGTGGGGTCGGGAGCGGTGAGCAGTTCTTC. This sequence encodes CAWSGVGSGEQFF.

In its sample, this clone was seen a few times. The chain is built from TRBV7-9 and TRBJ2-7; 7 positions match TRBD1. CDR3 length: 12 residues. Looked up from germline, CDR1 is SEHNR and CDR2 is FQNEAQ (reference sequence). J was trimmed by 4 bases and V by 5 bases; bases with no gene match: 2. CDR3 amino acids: CASSPGQYEQYF. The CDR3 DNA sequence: TGTGCCAGCAGCCCGGGACAGTACGAGCAGTACTTC. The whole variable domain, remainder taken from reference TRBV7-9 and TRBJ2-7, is DTGVSQNPRHKITKRGQNVTFRCDPISEHNRLYWYRQTLGQGPEFLTYFQNEAQLEKSRLLSDRFSAERPKGSFSTLEIQRTEQGDSAMYLCASSPGQYEQYFGPGTRLTVT.

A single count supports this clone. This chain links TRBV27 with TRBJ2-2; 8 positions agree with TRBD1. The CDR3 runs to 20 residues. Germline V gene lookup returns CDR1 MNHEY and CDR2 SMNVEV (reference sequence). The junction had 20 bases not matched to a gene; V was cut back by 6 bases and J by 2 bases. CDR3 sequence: CASSPTMGRGRPSNTGELFF. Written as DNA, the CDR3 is TGTGCCAGCAGCCCTACTATGGGCAGGGGGCGACCATCCAACACCGGGGAGCTGTTTTTT.

This CDR3 reads CASWGQGGNGYTF. The CDR3 DNA follows: TGTGCCAGCTGGGGACAGGGAGGTAATGGCTACACCTTC. This chain uses TRBV19 with TRBJ1-2; TRBD1 matches at 9 bases. Germline CDR1 LNHDA, CDR2 SQIVND (reference sequence). The CDR3 has 13 residues. The trim removed 9 bases at V and 6 bases at J, leaving 8 bases unmatched.

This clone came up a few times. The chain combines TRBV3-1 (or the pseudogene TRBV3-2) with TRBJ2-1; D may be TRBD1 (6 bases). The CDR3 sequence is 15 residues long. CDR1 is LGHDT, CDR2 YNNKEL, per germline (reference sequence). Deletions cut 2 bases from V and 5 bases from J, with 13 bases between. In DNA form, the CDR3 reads TGTGCCAGCAGCCAATACCGAAGGACAGACAATGAGCAGTTCTTC. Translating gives CASSQYRRTDNEQFF.

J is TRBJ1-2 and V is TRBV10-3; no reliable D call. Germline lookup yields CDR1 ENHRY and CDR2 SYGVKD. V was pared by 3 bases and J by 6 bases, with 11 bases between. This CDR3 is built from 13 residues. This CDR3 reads CAISDRGGDGYTF. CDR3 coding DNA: TGTGCCATCAGTGATCGGGGTGGAGATGGCTACACCTTC.

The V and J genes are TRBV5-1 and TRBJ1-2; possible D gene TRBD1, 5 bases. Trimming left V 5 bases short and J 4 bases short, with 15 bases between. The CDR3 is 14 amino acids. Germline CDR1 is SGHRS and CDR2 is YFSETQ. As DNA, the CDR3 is TGCGCCAGCAGGACAGACGTTTTGGTCTATGGCTACACCTTC. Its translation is CASRTDVLVYGYTF.

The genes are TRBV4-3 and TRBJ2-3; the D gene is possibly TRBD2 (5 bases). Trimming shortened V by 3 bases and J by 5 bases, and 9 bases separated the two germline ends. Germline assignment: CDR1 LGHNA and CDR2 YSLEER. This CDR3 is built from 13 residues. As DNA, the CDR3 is TGCGCCAGCAGCCAGGCGGGTCGAGATACGCAGTATTTT. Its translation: CASSQAGRDTQYF.

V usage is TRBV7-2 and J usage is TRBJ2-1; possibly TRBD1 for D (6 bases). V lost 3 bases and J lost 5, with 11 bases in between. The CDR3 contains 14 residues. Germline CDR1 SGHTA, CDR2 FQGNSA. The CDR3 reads CASSFEGVDNEQFF. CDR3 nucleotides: TGTGCCAGCAGCTTCGAGGGGGTGGACAATGAGCAGTTCTTC.

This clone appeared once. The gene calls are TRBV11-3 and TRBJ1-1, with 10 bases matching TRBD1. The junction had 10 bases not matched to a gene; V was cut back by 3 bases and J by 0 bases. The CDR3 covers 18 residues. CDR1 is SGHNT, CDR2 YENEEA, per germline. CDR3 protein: CASSFGTGTGDMNTEAFF. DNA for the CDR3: TGTGCCAGCAGCTTTGGTACCGGGACAGGGGACATGAACACTGAAGCTTTCTTT. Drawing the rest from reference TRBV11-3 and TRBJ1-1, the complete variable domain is EAGVVQSPRYKIIEKKQPVAFWCNPISGHNTLYWYLQNLGQGPELLIRYENEEAVDDSQLPKDRFSAERLKGVDSTLKIQPAELGDSAVYLCASSFGTGTGDMNTEAFFGQGTRLTVV.

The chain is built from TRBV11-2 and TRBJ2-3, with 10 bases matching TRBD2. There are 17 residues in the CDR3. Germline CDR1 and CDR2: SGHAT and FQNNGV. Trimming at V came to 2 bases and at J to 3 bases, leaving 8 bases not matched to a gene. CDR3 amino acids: CASSLWSSGSVTDTQYF. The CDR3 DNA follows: TGTGCCAGCAGCTTATGGTCTAGCGGGAGTGTAACAGATACGCAGTATTTT.

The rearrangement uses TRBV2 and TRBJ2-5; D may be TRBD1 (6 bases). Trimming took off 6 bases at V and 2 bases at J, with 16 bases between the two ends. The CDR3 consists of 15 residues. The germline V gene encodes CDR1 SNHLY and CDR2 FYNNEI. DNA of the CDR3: TGTGCCAGCAGACGACAGGAAAGTAGTCAAGAGACCCAGTACTTC. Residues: CASRRQESSQETQYF.

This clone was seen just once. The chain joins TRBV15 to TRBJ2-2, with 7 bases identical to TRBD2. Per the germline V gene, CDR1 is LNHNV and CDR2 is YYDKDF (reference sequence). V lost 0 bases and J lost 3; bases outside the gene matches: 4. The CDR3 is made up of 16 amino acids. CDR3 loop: CATSRDPGGDTGELFF. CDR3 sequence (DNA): TGTGCCACCAGCAGAGATCCGGGGGGAGACACCGGGGAGCTGTTTTTT. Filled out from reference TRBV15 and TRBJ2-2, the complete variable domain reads DAMVIQNPRYQVTQFGKPVTLSCSQTLNHNVMYWYQQKSSQAPKLLFHYYDKDFNNEADTPDNFQSRRPNTSFCFLDIRSPGLGDTAMYLCATSRDPGGDTGELFFGEGSRLTVL.

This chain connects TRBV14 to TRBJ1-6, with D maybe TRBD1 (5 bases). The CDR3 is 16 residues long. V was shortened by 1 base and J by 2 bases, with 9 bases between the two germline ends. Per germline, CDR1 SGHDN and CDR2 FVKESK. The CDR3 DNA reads TGTGCCAGCAGCCAAGGTCCAGGGACCTATAATTCACCCCTCCACTTT. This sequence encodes CASSQGPGTYNSPLHF. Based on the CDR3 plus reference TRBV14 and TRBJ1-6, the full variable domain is EAGVTQFPSHSVIEKGQTVTLRCDPISGHDNLYWYRRVMGKEIKFLLHFVKESKQDESGMPNNRFLAERTGGTYSTLKVQPAELEDSGVYFCASSQGPGTYNSPLHFGNGTRLTVT.

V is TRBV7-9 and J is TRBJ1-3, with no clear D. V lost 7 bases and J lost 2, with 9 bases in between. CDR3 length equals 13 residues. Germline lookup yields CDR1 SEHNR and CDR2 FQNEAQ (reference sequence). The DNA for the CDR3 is TGTGCCAGCACCCCGGGGACTGGAAACACCATATATTTT. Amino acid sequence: CASTPGTGNTIYF. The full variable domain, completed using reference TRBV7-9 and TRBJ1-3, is DTGVSQNPRHKITKRGQNVTFRCDPISEHNRLYWYRQTLGQGPEFLTYFQNEAQLEKSRLLSDRFSAERPKGSFSTLEIQRTEQGDSAMYLCASTPGTGNTIYFGEGSWLTVV.